What follows are 20 T cell receptor beta chains derived from one specimen sequenced in a study of identical twins. TCRdb called the 5' RACE reads again in MiXCR, with one record for every CDR3 protein. The data show around 370,000 distinct CDR3 sequences, 9% seen once. Material for sequencing was naive T cells sorted from blood. The source of these receptors is a woman aged 45 to 65 in good health.

This clonotype was counted a few times. The J gene is TRBJ2-1, the V gene TRBV25-1, with TRBD2 identical over 7 bases. Looked up from germline, CDR1 is MGHDK and CDR2 is SYGVNS. CDR3 length: 15 amino acids. Trimming took 5 bases from V and 5 from J; bases not matched to a gene: 9. The CDR3 DNA is TGTGCCAGCAGTAGGGAGGGAGGGCCGAACAATGAGCAGTTCTTC. Translation: CASSREGGPNNEQFF.

The J gene is TRBJ1-4, the V gene TRBV7-9; D may be TRBD1 (6 bases). The CDR3 extends over 17 amino acids. The ends were cut back, 1 base at V and 5 bases at J, with 17 bases in the middle. The germline V gene has CDR1 SEHNR and CDR2 FQNEAQ (reference sequence). CDR3 region: CASSLGRTVDPNEKLFF. CDR3 nucleotide sequence: TGTGCCAGCAGCTTAGGAAGGACAGTCGATCCGAATGAAAAACTGTTTTTT.

V is TRBV9 and J is TRBJ2-2; D may be TRBD1 (6 bases). This CDR3 is 13 amino acids long. V was shortened by 3 bases and J by 9 bases, with 12 bases between the two germline ends. Per the germline V gene, CDR1 is SGDLS and CDR2 is YYNGEE. The CDR3 DNA reads as TGTGCCAGCAGCGGGGACAACTCCCGGGAGCTGTTTTTT. Amino acid sequence: CASSGDNSRELFF.

At least ten counts were recorded for this clonotype. The chain couples TRBV2 to TRBJ2-2; the D gene is possibly TRBD1 (6 bases). Trimming removed 10 bases from V and 1 base from J, with 13 bases in between. This CDR3 is 14 amino acids long. Germline V lookup: CDR1 SNHLY, CDR2 FYNNEI. The CDR3 DNA follows: TGTGCCACCGAACTGACAGGGAACACCGGGGAGCTGTTTTTT. It codes for CATELTGNTGELFF.

This rearrangement joins TRBV7-9 to TRBJ2-7, with a weak D call TRBD2 (6 bases). Germline V gene sequence: CDR1 SEHNR, CDR2 FQNEAQ (reference sequence). V was trimmed by 5 bases and J by 1 base, leaving 12 bases between them. The length of the CDR3 is 14 residues. The DNA of the CDR3 is TGTGCCAGCAGCCACCGGGAGAATTCCTACGAGCAGTACTTC. Its protein product is CASSHRENSYEQYF.

The chain carries TRBV18 and TRBJ1-1, with 8 bases lining up with TRBD1. Trimming cost V 3 bases and J 4 bases; bases outside gene matches: 10. Germline assignment: CDR1 KGHSH and CDR2 LQKENI. This CDR3 spans 16 amino acids. The CDR3 region is CASSPLPGTGFTEAFF. CDR3 nucleotide sequence: TGTGCCAGCTCACCCCTGCCAGGGACAGGATTCACTGAAGCTTTCTTT.

This clonotype appeared many times. This chain connects TRBV6-1 to TRBJ1-2; no definite D call. CDR3 length: 12 amino acids. CDR1 and CDR2 from the germline V gene are MNHNS and SASEGT. Trimming took off 0 bases at V and 7 bases at J, with 6 bases between the two ends. In DNA form, the CDR3 reads TGTGCCAGCAGTGAAGCAGGGTTTGGCTACACCTTC. It yields the protein CASSEAGFGYTF.

As concerns this clonotype: The junction departs from germline at one end; a sequencing error may be responsible. The chain recombines TRBV6-5 with TRBJ2-5; 9 bases match TRBD2. Per germline, CDR1 MNHEY and CDR2 SVGAGI. This CDR3 has 14 residues. The CDR3 nucleotides are TGTGCCAGTAGCGGGAGCCGGTCGGGAGAGACGCAGTACTTC. Protein: CASSGSRSGETQYF.

V gene TRBV12-3 or TRBV12-4 combines with J gene TRBJ2-5; TRBD2 aligns across 9 bases. This CDR3 spans 14 amino acids. V lost 8 bases to trimming and J lost 7 bases; unmatched junction nucleotides: 11. The CDR3 region has the DNA TGTGCCAGCGGAAAGCTAGCGGGATTTGGGACCCAGTACTTC. Amino acid sequence: CASGKLAGFGTQYF.

This clonotype has just a few counts. The CDR3 does not end in the conserved phenylalanine or tryptophan, so this is likely a read error. The V gene is TRBV6-6, the J gene TRBJ2-1; 7 nucleotides agree with TRBD2. V lost 5 bases to trimming and J lost 2 bases; unmatched junction nucleotides: 9. The CDR3 is 16 amino acids. CDR1 is MNHNY, CDR2 SVGAGI, per germline (reference sequence). This chain's CDR3 is CASSKTSEITYNEQFL. The CDR3 DNA reads as TGTGCCAGCAGTAAAACTAGCGAGATAACCTACAATGAGCAGTTCCTC.

This clonotype was seen ten or more times. V gene TRBV20-1 combines with J gene TRBJ1-1; 7 nucleotides align to TRBD1. Trimming removed 8 bases from V and 4 bases from J; junction bases left unmatched: 7. The CDR3 runs to 12 residues. Germline CDR1 is DFQATT and CDR2 is SNEGSKA (reference sequence). As DNA, the CDR3 is TGCAGTCCGACAGGGACGGGCACTGAAGCTTTCTTT. It codes for CSPTGTGTEAFF.

This clonotype has at least ten counts. The chain recombines TRBV7-3 with TRBJ2-1; unclear D gene. The CDR3 has 13 residues. The V end was cut by 5 bases, the J end by 9 bases, with 14 bases between. From germline, CDR1 is SGHTA and CDR2 FQGTGA. This chain's CDR3 is CASSQKALAEQFF. CDR3 nucleotides: TGTGCCAGCAGCCAGAAAGCCTTAGCTGAGCAGTTCTTC.

This clonotype was observed a few times. The chain has TRBV5-1 and TRBJ2-3; 8 bases agree with TRBD2. Germline CDR1 reads SGHRS; CDR2 reads YFSETQ. V was clipped by 2 bases and J by 4 bases; unmatched bases: 3. CDR3 length: 14 residues. The CDR3 sequence: CASSLAGVSDTQYF. In nucleotides, the CDR3 is TGCGCCAGCAGCTTAGCGGGAGTGTCAGATACGCAGTATTTT.

This chain uses TRBV4-1 with TRBJ2-5; the D gene is possibly TRBD1 (5 bases). Trimming stripped 4 bases from V and 4 bases from J, with 13 bases between. Germline V gene lookup returns CDR1 MGHRA and CDR2 YSYEKL. This CDR3 comprises 14 residues. The CDR3 loop reads CASSPGVGAETQYF. The DNA for the CDR3 is TGCGCCAGCAGCCCTGGAGTTGGGGCAGAGACCCAGTACTTC.

This clonotype showed up many times. This sequence joins TRBV29-1 and TRBJ1-3; D is uncertain. Germline lookup yields CDR1 SQVTM and CDR2 ANQGSEA. This CDR3 has 11 amino acids. The V and J ends lost 3 bases and 7 bases respectively, with 7 bases between them. CDR3 DNA sequence: TGCAGCGTTGAGGTCGGGAACACCATATATTTT. Translating it yields CSVEVGNTIYF.

The chain carries TRBV9 and TRBJ1-6, with a weak D call TRBD1 (5 bases). Trimming pared 2 bases from V and 8 bases from J, leaving 11 bases between. The CDR3 is 14 amino acids. Germline CDR1 is SGDLS and CDR2 is YYNGEE. This CDR3 is CASSVQGDDSPLHF. CDR3 in DNA: TGTGCCAGCAGCGTCCAGGGAGACGATTCACCCCTCCACTTT.

J is TRBJ2-3 and V is TRBV24-1; D may match TRBD1 or TRBD2 (5 bases each). CDR1 KGHDR and CDR2 SFDVKD come from the germline V gene. The CDR3 spans 16 residues. With 3 bases removed from V and 2 bases from J, the gap between germline ends came to 14 bases. The CDR3 DNA is TGTGCCACCAGTGATCTCCGGGACGGTCACACAGATACGCAGTATTTT. Translating gives CATSDLRDGHTDTQYF.

The chain links TRBV3-1 to TRBJ1-1; D gene unclear. V was clipped by 6 bases and J by 7 bases, with 12 bases between them. This CDR3 comprises 12 residues. Germline V gene lookup returns CDR1 LGHDT and CDR2 YNNKEL (reference sequence). The CDR3 nucleotides are TGTGCCAGCAGTCCCACTGGGTTTGAAGCTTTCTTT. It translates to CASSPTGFEAFF.

This clonotype was detected ten times or more. This CDR3 reads CASSDRHNEKLFF. The CDR3 nucleotides are TGTGCCAGCTCGGACAGGCATAATGAAAAACTGTTTTTT. V and J are TRBV12-3 or TRBV12-4 and TRBJ1-4; TRBD1 aligns across 7 bases. The junction had 4 bases not matched to a gene; V was cut back by 8 bases and J by 4 bases. This CDR3 has 13 amino acids.

The genes are TRBV5-1 and TRBJ2-5, with 8 bases that match TRBD2. V dropped 4 bases and J dropped 0; count of bases not matched to a gene: 8. CDR3 size: 16 residues. Per germline, CDR1 SGHRS and CDR2 YFSETQ. CDR3 DNA: TGCGCCAGCAGCCCGAATAGCGGGATATACCAAGAGACCCAGTACTTC. Its protein is CASSPNSGIYQETQYF.